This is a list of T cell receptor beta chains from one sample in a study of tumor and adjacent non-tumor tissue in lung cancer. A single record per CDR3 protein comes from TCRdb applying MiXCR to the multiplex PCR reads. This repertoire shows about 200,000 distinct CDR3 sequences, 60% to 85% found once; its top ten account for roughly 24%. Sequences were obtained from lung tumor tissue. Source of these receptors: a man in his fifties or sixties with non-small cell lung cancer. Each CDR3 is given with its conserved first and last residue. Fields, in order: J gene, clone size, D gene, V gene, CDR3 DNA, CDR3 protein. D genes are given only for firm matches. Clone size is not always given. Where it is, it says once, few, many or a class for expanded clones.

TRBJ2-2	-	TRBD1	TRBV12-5	TGTGCTAGTGGTTTGGAAGGGGGCTTCAACGGGGAGCTGTTTTTT	CASGLEGGFNGELFF
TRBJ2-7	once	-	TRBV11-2	TGTGTCAGCAGCTCTGCATATTACAATGAGCAGTACTTC	CVSSSAYYNEQYF
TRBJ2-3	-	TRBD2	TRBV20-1	TGCAGTATTAGAGTCGCGGGAGGGGAAGGTACGCAGTATTTT	CSIRVAGGEGTQYF
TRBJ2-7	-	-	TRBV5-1	TGCGCTAGCAGCCCCTCGAGCTCAAGCGGAATCTACGAGCAGTACTTC	CASSPSSSSGIYEQYF
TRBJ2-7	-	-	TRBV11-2	TGTGTCAGCAGCTTAGTTTGGGGTCAGCTTCACTCCTACGAGCAGTACTTC	CVSSLVWGQLHSYEQYF
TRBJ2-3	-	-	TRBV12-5	TGTGCTAGTGGCCTCAATGGCTGCACAGATACGCAGTATTTT	CASGLNGCTDTQYF
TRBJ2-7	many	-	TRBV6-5	TGTGCCAGCAGTCCCCCAGGGCGCTACGAGCAGTACTTC	CASSPPGRYEQYF
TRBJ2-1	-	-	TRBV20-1	TGCAGTATTAGGCGACTAGAGGAGGAGCAGTTCTTC	CSIRRLEEEQFF
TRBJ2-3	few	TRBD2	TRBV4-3	TGTGCCAGCAGCCGGATAGGGATTAGCGGGAGCACAGATACGCAGTATTTT	CASSRIGISGSTDTQYF
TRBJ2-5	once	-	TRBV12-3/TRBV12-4	TGTGTCAGCAGCCTAGGACTAGGGGGGAAGGAGACCCAGTACTTC	CVSSLGLGGKETQYF
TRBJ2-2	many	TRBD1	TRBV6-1	TGTGCCCTAGGGGTACAGGGGGCGGGGACCGGGGAGCTGTTTTTT	CALGVQGAGTGELFF
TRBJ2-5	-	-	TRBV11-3	TGTGCCTGCAGCTTATTGGAGACCCAGTACTTC	CACSLLETQYF
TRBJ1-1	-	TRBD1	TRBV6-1	TGTGTCAGCAGGACAGGGTTGGACACTGAAGCTTTCTTT	CVSRTGLDTEAFF
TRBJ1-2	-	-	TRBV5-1	TGCGCCAGCAGCTCGGACAGAACAAACTATGGCTACACCTTC	CASSSDRTNYGYTF
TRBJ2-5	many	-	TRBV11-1	TGTGCCAGCAGCTTGGACAGACTACAAGAGACCCAGTACTTC	CASSLDRLQETQYF
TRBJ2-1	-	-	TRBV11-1	TGTGGCAGCAGCGTATACGCTGAGCAGTTCTTC	CGSSVYAEQFF
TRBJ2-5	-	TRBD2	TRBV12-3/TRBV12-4	TGTGCCAGCAGCCGGACTAGCAGGGGACCCCAAGAGGCCCAGTACTTC	CASSRTSRGPQEAQYF
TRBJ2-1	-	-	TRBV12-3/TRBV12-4	TGTGCCAGCAGTTTAAACACGGGTGGCTCCTACAATGAGCAGTTCTTC	CASSLNTGGSYNEQFF
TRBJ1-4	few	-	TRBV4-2	TGTGCCAGCAGCAGCGGACTAGCTGGAGAAAAACTGTTTTTT	CASSSGLAGEKLFF
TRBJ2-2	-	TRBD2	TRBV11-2	TGTGCCAGCAGCTTAGCTAGCGGGGGGACGAACACAGGGAAGCTATTTTTT	CASSLASGGTNTGKLFF
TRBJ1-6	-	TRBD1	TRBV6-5	TGTGCCAGCAACACAACCGGGACAGTTAACTCACCCCTCCACTTT	CASNTTGTVNSPLHF
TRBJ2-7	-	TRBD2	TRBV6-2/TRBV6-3	TGTGCCAGCAGTTACACTATAATAACCGGGACTAGCGATTCCTACGAGCAGTACTTC	CASSYTIITGTSDSYEQYF
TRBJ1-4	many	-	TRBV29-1	TGCAGCGTTGGACGCTGGGGGGGCACTAATGAAAAACTGTTTTTT	CSVGRWGGTNEKLFF
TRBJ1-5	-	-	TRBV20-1	TGCAATGCTAACACCGCAGGGGTAAATGTTGGTAATCAGCACCAGCATTTT	CNANTAGVNVGNQHQHF
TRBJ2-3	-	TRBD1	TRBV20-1	TGCAGTGCTAACACAGGGGCGGGTACGCAGTTTTTT	CSANTGAGTQFF
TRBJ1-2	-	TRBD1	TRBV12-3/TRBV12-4	TGTGGCAGCAGTAGGGACAGCCCAAGCTATGGCTACACCTTC	CGSSRDSPSYGYTF
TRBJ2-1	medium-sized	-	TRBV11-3	TGTGCCAGCAGCTTAGATGGGGTTAGGCAGTTCTTC	CASSLDGVRQFF
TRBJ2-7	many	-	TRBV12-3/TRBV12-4	TGTGCCAGCAGTTTTGGGCCAGCGTCCGAGCAGTACTTC	CASSFGPASEQYF
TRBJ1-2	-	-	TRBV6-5	TGTGCCAGCAGTTACCATGGCTCCAACTATGGCTACACCTTC	CASSYHGSNYGYTF
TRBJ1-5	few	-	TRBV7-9	TGTGCCAGCAGCTTAGACAGCAATCAGCCCCAGCATTTT	CASSLDSNQPQHF
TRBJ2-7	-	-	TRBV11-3	TGTGCCAGCAGCCTGCTGTTTAGCGCCTACTGCGAGCAGTACTTC	CASSLLFSAYCEQYF
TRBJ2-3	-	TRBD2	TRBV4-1	TGCGCCAGCAGCCTCGGGACTAGCGGGGCGGATACGCAGTATTTT	CASSLGTSGADTQYF
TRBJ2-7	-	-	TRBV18	TGTGCCAGCTCTACGCAGGGGACTCTCTCCTACGAGCAGTACTTC	CASSTQGTLSYEQYF
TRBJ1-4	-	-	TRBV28	TGTGCCAGCAGATCGTTTGCAACTAATGAAAAACTGTTTTTT	CASRSFATNEKLFF
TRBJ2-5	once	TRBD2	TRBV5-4	TGTGCCAGCAACTCCGCGCTACTAGCGGAGGCCGGGGGGCCCCAGTACTTC	CASNSALLAEAGGPQYF
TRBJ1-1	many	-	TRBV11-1	TGTGCCAGCAGCCATAGGTGGCAGGGAAGGAATGAAGCTTTCTTT	CASSHRWQGRNEAFF
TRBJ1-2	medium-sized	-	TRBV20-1	TGCAGTGCTCTCATCCAGGGATACTATGGCTACACCTTC	CSALIQGYYGYTF
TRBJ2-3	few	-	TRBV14	TGTGCCAGCAGCGTTTTGGATACGCAGTATTTT	CASSVLDTQYF
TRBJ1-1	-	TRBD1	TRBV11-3	TGTGCCAGAAGCTCACGGACAGGGAACACTGAAGCCCTCTTT	CARSSRTGNTEALF
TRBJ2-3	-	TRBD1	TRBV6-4	TGTGCCAGCAGTGAGACAGGGGGCACAGATACGCAGTATTTT	CASSETGGTDTQYF
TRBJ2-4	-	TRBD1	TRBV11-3	TGTGCCAGCACCTCAGGGGGTAACAGAAACATTCATTACTTC	CASTSGGNRNIHYF
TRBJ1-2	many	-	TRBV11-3	TGTGCCAGCAGCTTTCAGGACTATGGCTACACCTTC	CASSFQDYGYTF
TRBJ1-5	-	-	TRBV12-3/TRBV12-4	TGTGCCAGCAGTCCTCGAGGGGCCGGTCAGCCCCAGCATTTT	CASSPRGAGQPQHF
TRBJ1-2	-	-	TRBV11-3	TGTGCTAGCGGCTTAGAGCAGACCTATGGCTACACCTTC	CASGLEQTYGYTF
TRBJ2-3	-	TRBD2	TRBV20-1	TGCAATGCGATAGGACTAGCGAGGACAGATACGCAGTATTTT	CNAIGLARTDTQYF
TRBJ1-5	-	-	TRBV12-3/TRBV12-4	TGTGCCAACAGTTCCAGTGAGGGCAGCAATCAGCCCCAGCATTTT	CANSSSEGSNQPQHF
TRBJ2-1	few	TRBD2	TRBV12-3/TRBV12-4	TGTGCCAGCAGTTTAGGGCGGGAGGGCTTTTACAATGAGCAGTTCTTC	CASSLGREGFYNEQFF
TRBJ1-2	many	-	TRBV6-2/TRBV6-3	TGTGCCAGCAGCGTGGGACTTCGGGGCTACACCTTC	CASSVGLRGYTF
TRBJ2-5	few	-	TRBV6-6	TGTGCCAGCAGTTTCTTAACAGGGCAACGGTACTTC	CASSFLTGQRYF
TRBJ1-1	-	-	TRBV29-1	TGCAGCATTGAGCGACCGCATTACGCTGAAGCTTTCTTT	CSIERPHYAEAFF
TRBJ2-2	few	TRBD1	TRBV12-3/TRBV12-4	TGTGCCAGCAGCCCCGGGACAGCCAACATCGGGGAGCTGTTTTTT	CASSPGTANIGELFF
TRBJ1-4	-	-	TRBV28	TGTGACAGCAGTTCTAACCAACAGTACTGGAACGGACTGTTTTTT	CDSSSNQQYWNGLFF
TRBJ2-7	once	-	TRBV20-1	TGCAGTGATAGAGATAGCAGAAATTACGAGCAGTACTTC	CSDRDSRNYEQYF
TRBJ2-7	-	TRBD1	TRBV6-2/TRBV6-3	TGTGCCAGCACTTCAATGGGGACAGGGCGACCCTACGACCAGTACTTC	CASTSMGTGRPYDQYF
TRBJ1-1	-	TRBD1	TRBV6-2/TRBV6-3	TGTGCCTGCAGTCAGGGACAGGGGTCATGGACTGAAGCTTTCTTT	CACSQGQGSWTEAFF
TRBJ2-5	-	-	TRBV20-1	TGCAGTGCTAGACACAGTGCCATAGGGACCCAGTACTTC	CSARHSAIGTQYF
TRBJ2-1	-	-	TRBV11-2	TGTGCCAGTAAAATAGAGCGCTACAATGAGCAGTTCTTC	CASKIERYNEQFF